This T cell receptor (beta chain) derives from a study of blood T cell repertoires in COVID-19. This CDR3 has 14 amino acids. V lost 0 bases, J lost 9 bases, and 4 bases stayed unmatched. CDR1 is SGHTS, CDR2 YDEGEE, per germline. Sequencing used immunoSEQ multiplex PCR; TCRdb keeps in-frame clones, though not all of them. Among about 40,000 clones listed, 76% were seen once. The J gene is TRBJ2-3, the V gene TRBV5-8; TRBD1 aligns across 10 bases. The TCR comes from a man older than 75 with acute or convalescent COVID-19. Sample: peripheral blood. CDR3 residues: CASSLGDRGGTQYF. The CDR3 region has the DNA TGTGCCAGCAGCTTGGGGGACAGGGGAGGGACGCAGTATTTT.